The next 14 T cell receptor beta chains were all read from a single sample in a study of beta chain features in type 1 diabetes. Investigators reverse transcribed all isolated RNA, so they sequenced expressed TCRB transcripts. Libraries were prepared by immunoSEQ multiplex PCR; TCRdb keeps only in-frame clonotypes and omits some of them. The sample consists of about half a million clones, around 28% of them appearing once. Sequences were obtained from naive CD4+ T cells from blood. All receptors derive from a man aged 18 to 30 in good health.

The gene calls are TRBV29-1 and TRBJ2-6; D unclear. V shed 8 bases and J shed 0 bases, with 5 bases lying between them. The germline gives CDR1 SQVTM, CDR2 ANQGSEA. The CDR3 is 12 amino acids. The CDR3 region is CSFISGANVLTF. CDR3 DNA sequence: TGCAGCTTCATCTCTGGGGCCAACGTCCTGACTTTC.

The chain couples TRBV4-2 to TRBJ2-3; TRBD2 matches at 12 bases. The CDR3 loop spans 17 amino acids. After removal of 1 base from V and 3 bases from J, the junction contained 5 bases not matched to a gene. CDR1 and CDR2 (germline): LGHNA, YNFKEQ. CDR3 sequence (DNA): TGTGCCAGCAGCCAAGGCACTAGCGGGAGGAAAACAGATACGCAGTATTTT. Protein: CASSQGTSGRKTDTQYF.

The rearrangement uses TRBV5-4 and TRBJ2-7; 8 bases fit TRBD1. Germline CDR1 and CDR2: SGHNT and YYREEE (reference sequence). Trimming cost V 3 bases and J 6 bases; bases outside gene matches: 5. The CDR3 totals 13 residues. In DNA form, the CDR3 reads TGTGCCAGCAGCTCGGACAGGGCCCGCGAGCAGTACTTC. Translation: CASSSDRAREQYF.

This clone was seen only a few times. The rearrangement links TRBV29-1 to TRBJ2-1, with 8 bases aligning to TRBD2. CDR1 and CDR2 (germline): SQVTM, ANQGSEA. The CDR3 contains 15 residues. V trimming: 3 bases; J trimming: 0 bases; junction bases outside the gene matches: 4. This CDR3 reads CSVEPSGSSYNEQFF. DNA for the CDR3: TGCAGCGTTGAGCCCAGCGGGAGCTCCTACAATGAGCAGTTCTTC.

The chain uses TRBV18 and TRBJ2-5; 7 bases map to TRBD2. Losses at the gene ends were 5 bases for V and 2 bases for J; bases not matched to a gene: 5. The germline V gene has CDR1 KGHSH and CDR2 LQKENI. The CDR3 extends over 14 amino acids. The DNA of the CDR3 is TGTGCCAGCTCATCGTCTAGCGGTCAAGAGACCCAGTACTTC. It translates to CASSSSSGQETQYF.

This clone was counted only a few times. The chain joins TRBV5-4 to TRBJ2-1; D uncertain. V lost 2 bases to trimming and J lost 4 bases, with 4 bases between them. CDR1 is SGHNT and CDR2 is YYREEE in the germline V gene (reference sequence). This CDR3 has 12 residues. CDR3 loop: CASSLLYNEQFF. DNA of the CDR3: TGTGCCAGCAGCTTATTATACAATGAGCAGTTCTTC.

The J gene is TRBJ2-3, the V gene TRBV4-1; D might be TRBD1 or TRBD2, each matching 5 bases. In germline, CDR1 is MGHRA, CDR2 YSYEKL. The CDR3 is 16 amino acids. V lost 1 base and J 6 bases, leaving 17 bases between the germline ends. The DNA for the CDR3 is TGCGCCAGCAGCCAAGCGGTCAGCCGGGGCGGGGATACGCAGTATTTT. Translation gives CASSQAVSRGGDTQYF.

Only a few counts were recorded for this clone. The chain joins TRBV7-6 to TRBJ2-5; the match to TRBD2 covers 8 bases. Looked up from germline, CDR1 is SGHVS and CDR2 is FNYEAQ. This CDR3 is built from 14 residues. The V gene end was trimmed by 5 bases and the J gene end by 1 base; junction bases not matched to a gene: 3. CDR3 nucleotide sequence: TGTGCCAGCAGCGTACTAGCGGTCCAAGAGACCCAGTACTTC. The encoded protein is CASSVLAVQETQYF.

The chain has TRBV19 and TRBJ1-2; possible D gene TRBD1, 5 bases. Germline CDR1 reads LNHDA; CDR2 reads SQIVND (reference sequence). The V and J ends lost 7 bases and 8 bases respectively, with 14 bases between them. The CDR3 sequence is 12 residues long. The CDR3 DNA sequence: TGTGCCAGTACAGAGGGGCATAACGGCTACACCTTC. It encodes CASTEGHNGYTF.

The gene calls are TRBV30 and TRBJ2-1, with TRBD2 identical over 10 bases. The CDR3 extends over 14 amino acids. In germline, CDR1 is GTSNPN, CDR2 SVGIG (reference sequence). V shed 4 bases and J 9 bases; nucleotides not matched to a gene: 9. In nucleotides, the CDR3 is TGTGCCTGGAACGGTCCGGGACTAGCGACTGAGCAGTTCTTC. Its translation: CAWNGPGLATEQFF. Variable domain in full (rest from reference TRBV30 and TRBJ2-1): SQTIHQWPATLVQPVGSPLSLECTVEGTSNPNLYWYRQAAGRGLQLLFYSVGIGQISSEVPQNLSASRPQDRQFILSSKKLLLSDSGFYLCAWNGPGLATEQFFGPGTRLTVL.

This chain connects TRBV15 to TRBJ2-1, with unresolved D. This CDR3 spans 20 amino acids. Trimming took off 0 bases at V and 0 bases at J, with 21 bases between the two ends. From germline, CDR1 is LNHNV and CDR2 YYDKDF (reference sequence). CDR3 residues: CATSRDLLFEQPSSYNEQFF. CDR3 in DNA: TGTGCCACCAGCAGAGATCTTCTTTTCGAGCAGCCGAGCTCCTACAATGAGCAGTTCTTC.

This clone has only a few counts. The chain has TRBV30 and TRBJ2-3; D unclear. Germline loops: CDR1 GTSNPN, CDR2 SVGIG (reference sequence). Trimming left V 0 bases short and J 0 bases short, with 16 bases between. This CDR3 has 17 amino acids. This chain's CDR3 is CAWSVQSSRASTDTQYF. The CDR3, as DNA: TGTGCCTGGAGTGTACAGTCCTCACGAGCTAGCACAGATACGCAGTATTTT.

This chain joins TRBV29-1 and TRBJ2-1; D possibly uses TRBD1 or TRBD2 (5 bases each). This CDR3 region has 13 residues. Germline V lookup: CDR1 SQVTM, CDR2 ANQGSEA. Trimming pared 4 bases from V and 4 bases from J, leaving 11 bases between. The CDR3 sequence: CSVGRGVYNEQFF. The CDR3 DNA is TGCAGCGTTGGCAGAGGGGTATACAATGAGCAGTTCTTC.

This clone appeared a single time. The V gene is TRBV6-5, the J gene TRBJ2-4, with D possibly matching TRBD2 (5 bases). Looked up from germline, CDR1 is MNHEY and CDR2 is SVGAGI. CDR3 length equals 16 residues. V was shortened by 4 bases and J by 0 bases, with 13 bases between the two germline ends. CDR3 bases: TGTGCCAGCAGTTCGGACTCAAATACAGCCAAAAACATTCAGTACTTC. Translation: CASSSDSNTAKNIQYF.